A single sample is the source of the 26 T cell receptor beta chains below, sequenced in a study of OX40 agonist ivuxolimab in advanced cancers. Produced via immunoSEQ multiplex PCR; TCRdb's table is partial and in-frame only. Of some 98,000 clones in the sample, about four fifths were seen once. The material was CD4+ or CD8+ T cells sorted from blood, obtained in a trial of the OX40 agonist ivuxolimab. These receptors were collected from an adult with an advanced solid tumor such as melanoma, head and neck, liver or kidney cancer.

The chain has TRBV5-5 and TRBJ2-3; 12 nucleotides match TRBD2. Unmatched junction bases numbered 9, after V lost 4 bases and J lost 6 bases. Germline V gene lookup returns CDR1 SGHKS and CDR2 YYEKEE (reference sequence). The CDR3 spans 16 residues. Here the CDR3 reads CASSDQLAGGIDTQYF. Written as DNA, the CDR3 is TGTGCCAGCAGCGACCAACTAGCGGGAGGTATTGATACGCAGTATTTT.

The chain is built from TRBV18 and TRBJ2-1, with 7 bases lining up with TRBD2. The CDR3 extends over 15 amino acids. V gave up 5 bases and J gave up 2 bases; unmatched junction bases: 6. CDR1 and CDR2 (germline): KGHSH, LQKENI. This CDR3 reads CASSTERGPYNEQFF. The DNA for the CDR3 is TGTGCCAGCTCAACTGAGCGGGGCCCCTACAATGAGCAGTTCTTC.

The chain employs TRBV7-9 and TRBJ2-2, with 8 bases fitting TRBD1. The CDR3 contains 17 residues. The trim removed 5 bases at V and 3 bases at J, leaving 11 bases unmatched. Germline CDR1 SEHNR, CDR2 FQNEAQ (reference sequence). The CDR3 DNA is TGTGCCAGCAGCCCCCCAGGACGGGACAGGTACACCGGGGAGCTGTTTTTT. This sequence encodes CASSPPGRDRYTGELFF.

V usage is TRBV7-2 and J usage is TRBJ2-3; 14 positions match TRBD2. Germline V gene lookup returns CDR1 SGHTA and CDR2 FQGNSA. V was pared by 4 bases and J by 6 bases, with 6 bases of the junction left unmatched. This CDR3 is 16 amino acids long. CDR3 protein: CASSSRTSGGRDTQYF. Written as DNA, the CDR3 is TGTGCCAGCAGCTCACGGACTAGCGGGGGGAGGGATACGCAGTATTTT.

V is TRBV7-9 and J is TRBJ1-2; 7 nucleotides match TRBD1. This CDR3 spans 14 amino acids. Germline V lookup: CDR1 SEHNR, CDR2 FQNEAQ (reference sequence). Trimming at V came to 4 bases and at J to 4 bases, leaving 6 bases not matched to a gene. The CDR3 is CASSYFGQAYGYTF. The DNA of the CDR3 is TGTGCCAGCAGCTACTTCGGACAGGCCTATGGCTACACCTTC.

This chain joins TRBV15 and TRBJ2-1; 11 bases fit TRBD2. Germline CDR1 is LNHNV and CDR2 is YYDKDF (reference sequence). This CDR3 contains 16 residues. After removal of 3 bases from V and 2 bases from J, the junction contained 3 bases not matched to a gene. CDR3 nucleotides: TGTGCCACCAGCAGTATAGCGGGGGGGGCCTACAATGAGCAGTTCTTC. Amino acids: CATSSIAGGAYNEQFF. Looking up the rest from reference TRBV15 and TRBJ2-1 gives the full variable domain: DAMVIQNPRYQVTQFGKPVTLSCSQTLNHNVMYWYQQKSSQAPKLLFHYYDKDFNNEADTPDNFQSRRPNTSFCFLDIRSPGLGDTAMYLCATSSIAGGAYNEQFFGPGTRLTVL.

This clone was picked up a small number of times. The CDR3, as DNA: TGTGCCAGCTCACCACTCACTGGAAGGGGGCTCAACGAGCAGTACTTC. It is translated as CASSPLTGRGLNEQYF. The chain joins TRBV18 to TRBJ2-7, with 7 bases matching TRBD1. CDR1 is KGHSH and CDR2 is LQKENI in the germline V gene. CDR3 size: 16 residues. Germline trimming cut 1 base from V and 5 bases from J; bases unmatched to any gene: 11.

The CDR3 coding sequence is TGTGCCAGCAGCCTAACGACTAGCGGGAGGGCCTCCAATGAGCAGTTCTTC. Translating gives CASSLTTSGRASNEQFF. The chain uses TRBV14 and TRBJ2-1, with TRBD2 matching over 14 bases. Germline lookup yields CDR1 SGHDN and CDR2 FVKESK. Trimming removed 4 bases from V and 6 bases from J; junction bases left unmatched: 8. This CDR3 contains 17 residues.

The chain joins TRBV5-1 to TRBJ1-2, with 7 bases matching TRBD1. The CDR3 contains 16 residues. J gave up 4 bases and V 0 bases, and 9 bases lay outside the gene matches. CDR1 and CDR2 (germline): SGHRS, YFSETQ. CDR3 in amino acids: CASSLATRGQSYGYTF. For the CDR3, the DNA is TGCGCCAGCAGCTTGGCCACTAGGGGGCAGAGCTATGGCTACACCTTC.

V gene TRBV7-3 combines with J gene TRBJ2-1; D is perhaps TRBD1 or TRBD2 (6 bases each). Germline-derived CDR1 and CDR2 are SGHTA and FQGTGA. The V end lost 2 bases, the J end lost 4 bases, and 9 bases lay between the germline ends. The CDR3 is 14 amino acids. CDR3 nucleotides: TGTGCCAGCAGCTTAGGAGGGGGTTACAATGAGCAGTTCTTC. It translates to CASSLGGGYNEQFF.

A few counts support this clone. J is TRBJ2-3 and V is TRBV11-3; D possibly corresponds to TRBD2 (7 bases). CDR3 length: 16 amino acids. V was clipped by 5 bases and J by 4 bases, with 19 bases between them. Germline loops: CDR1 SGHNT, CDR2 YENEEA. CDR3 nucleotides: TGTGCCAGCAGCGTAGCTAGCGGAGGGGGGTCAGATACGCAGTATTTT. Its translation: CASSVASGGGSDTQYF.

The V and J genes are TRBV18 and TRBJ2-1; D gene ambiguous. From germline, CDR1 is KGHSH and CDR2 LQKENI. Trimming removed 5 bases at V and 4 bases at J, with 9 bases between. The CDR3 is 13 residues long. The CDR3, as DNA: TGTGCCAGCTCAGTCGGAACGTACAATGAGCAGTTCTTC. Translation gives CASSVGTYNEQFF.

This chain links TRBV5-1 with TRBJ1-2, with D perhaps TRBD1 (6 bases). From germline, CDR1 is SGHRS and CDR2 YFSETQ. CDR3 size: 15 residues. With 0 bases removed from V and 3 bases from J, the gap between germline ends came to 12 bases. In DNA, the CDR3 is TGCGCCAGCAGCTTGGCCGGGGGCGCGGACTATGGCTACACCTTC. It encodes CASSLAGGADYGYTF.

The genes are TRBV18 and TRBJ2-1, with a tentative D call TRBD1 (6 bases). The ends were cut back, 2 bases at V and 4 bases at J, with 9 bases in the middle. The CDR3 has 14 residues. CDR1 is KGHSH and CDR2 is LQKENI in the germline V gene. CDR3 nucleotide sequence: TGTGCCAGCTCACCAGGTCAGGGGTACAATGAGCAGTTCTTC. Its protein is CASSPGQGYNEQFF.

J is TRBJ1-1 and V is TRBV28, with D uncertain. The V end lost 6 bases, the J end lost 4 bases, and 12 bases lay between the germline ends. This CDR3 is built from 13 residues. Germline V gives CDR1 MDHEN, CDR2 SYDVKM. The CDR3 sequence: CASRKMTGTEAFF. CDR3 nucleotide sequence: TGTGCCAGCAGGAAAATGACGGGCACTGAAGCTTTCTTT.

The rearrangement joins TRBV5-5 to TRBJ2-6; D unclear. The CDR3 has 16 amino acids. Trimming pared 0 bases from V and 0 bases from J, leaving 7 bases between. Germline V gives CDR1 SGHKS, CDR2 YYEKEE (reference sequence). The CDR3 region is CASSLVRNSGANVLTF. The CDR3 nucleotides are TGTGCCAGCAGCTTGGTACGGAACTCTGGGGCCAACGTCCTGACTTTC.

A remark on this clone: The same CDR3 also results from other DNA sequences found in this sample. This chain links TRBV27 with TRBJ2-5; 10 nucleotides match TRBD2. Trimming took 8 bases from V and 6 from J; bases not matched to a gene: 9. The V gene's germline CDR1 is MNHEY and CDR2 SMNVEV (reference sequence). The CDR3 length is 14 residues. The CDR3 sequence: CASSQAGGLKTQYF. CDR3 coding DNA: TGTGCCAGCTCTCAAGCGGGAGGGTTAAAGACCCAGTACTTC.

In its sample, this clone was seen once. The chain is built from TRBV27 and TRBJ1-6, with 8 bases aligning to TRBD1. The CDR3 runs to 14 residues. Per germline, CDR1 MNHEY and CDR2 SMNVEV (reference sequence). V lost 2 bases and J lost 7; bases outside the gene matches: 1. The CDR3 sequence: CASSLDRGNSPLHF. CDR3 sequence (DNA): TGTGCCAGCAGTTTAGACAGGGGAAATTCACCCCTCCACTTT.

The chain has TRBV5-1 and TRBJ1-5; D unresolved. CDR3 length: 15 amino acids. Trimming removed 4 bases at V and 5 bases at J, with 16 bases between. Germline V gene data show CDR1 as SGHRS and CDR2 as YFSETQ. The CDR3 loop is CASSLDPGKHQPQHF. In DNA, the CDR3 is TGCGCCAGCAGCCTGGACCCGGGAAAACATCAGCCCCAGCATTTT.

The chain couples TRBV19 to TRBJ2-1; 7 nucleotides agree with TRBD2. CDR3 size: 15 residues. From germline, CDR1 is LNHDA and CDR2 SQIVND (reference sequence). J lost 7 bases, V lost 7 bases, and 13 bases had no gene match. The CDR3 bases are TGTGCCAGTACCCCCCCTACGGGGGGACTAAATGAGCAGTTCTTC. This translates into CASTPPTGGLNEQFF.

This clone was counted once. J is TRBJ2-1 and V is TRBV7-3, with 8 bases aligning to TRBD1. V shed 4 bases, J shed 8 bases, and the junction held 7 bases outside the gene matches. CDR1 is SGHTA and CDR2 is FQGTGA in the germline V gene. The CDR3 contains 14 residues. The CDR3 region has the DNA TGTGCCAGCAGCTCCGAGGACAGGGTTCATGAGCAGTTCTTC. Its translation: CASSSEDRVHEQFF.

The chain couples TRBV4-1 to TRBJ2-1, with 12 bases aligning to TRBD2. The CDR3 consists of 18 residues. V lost 1 base, J lost 2 bases, and 6 bases stayed unmatched. Germline V gene sequence: CDR1 MGHRA, CDR2 YSYEKL. The CDR3 here is CASSQVGLAGGAYNEQFF. Written as DNA, the CDR3 is TGCGCCAGCAGCCAAGTTGGCCTAGCGGGAGGGGCCTACAATGAGCAGTTCTTC.

Remarks on this clone: Within the sample, other DNA sequences also encode this same CDR3. J is TRBJ1-3 and V is TRBV18; D is ambiguous. The V end was cut by 3 bases, the J end by 8 bases, with 23 bases between. Germline V gene lookup returns CDR1 KGHSH and CDR2 LQKENI. The CDR3 is 17 residues long. The CDR3 DNA sequence: TGTGCCAGCTCACCCCGCGGCGGATCGCGACCGGGAGACACCATATATTTT. This codes for CASSPRGGSRPGDTIYF.

The chain couples TRBV5-5 to TRBJ1-4; the D gene is possibly TRBD1 (6 bases). Trimming shortened V by 3 bases and J by 0 bases, and 12 bases separated the two germline ends. CDR3 length: 16 amino acids. Germline V lookup: CDR1 SGHKS, CDR2 YYEKEE (reference sequence). In DNA form, the CDR3 reads TGTGCCAGCAGCTGGAAGGGACAAGCAACTAATGAAAAACTGTTTTTT. Translation: CASSWKGQATNEKLFF.

The chain is built from TRBV5-1 and TRBJ1-2; 10 nucleotides align to TRBD1. The junction had 9 bases not matched to a gene; V was cut back by 4 bases and J by 6 bases. CDR1 and CDR2 from the germline V gene are SGHRS and YFSETQ. This CDR3 spans 15 amino acids. In DNA form, the CDR3 reads TGCGCCAGCAGCAGGTTGACAGGGGGCAATGATGGCTACACCTTC. The encoded protein is CASSRLTGGNDGYTF.

The chain couples TRBV5-6 to TRBJ2-7, with TRBD2 identical over 9 bases. The CDR3 has 15 residues. The germline gives CDR1 SGHDT, CDR2 YYEEEE. V gave up 2 bases and J gave up 2 bases; unmatched junction bases: 5. The CDR3 coding sequence is TGTGCCAGCAGCTTTTCCCCTAGCGGGACCTACGAGCAGTACTTC. Protein: CASSFSPSGTYEQYF.